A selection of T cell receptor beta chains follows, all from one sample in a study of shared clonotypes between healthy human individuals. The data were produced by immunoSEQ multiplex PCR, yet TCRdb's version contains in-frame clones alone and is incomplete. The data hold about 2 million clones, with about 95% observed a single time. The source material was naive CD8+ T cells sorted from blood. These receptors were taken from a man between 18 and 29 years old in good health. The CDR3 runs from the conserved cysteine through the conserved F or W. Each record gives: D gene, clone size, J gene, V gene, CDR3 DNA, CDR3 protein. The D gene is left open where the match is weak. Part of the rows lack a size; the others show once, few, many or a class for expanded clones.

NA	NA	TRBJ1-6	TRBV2	TGTGCCAGCAGTGAACCCAGGACGGCGAGCTCCTATAATTCACCCCTCCACTTT	CASSEPRTASSYNSPLHF
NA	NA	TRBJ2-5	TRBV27	TGTGCCAGCAGTTTACAGGGGCCCCAAGAGACCCAGTACTTC	CASSLQGPQETQYF
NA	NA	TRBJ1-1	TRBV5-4	TGTGCCAGCAGCTTTGGTGGTCGCACTGAAGCTTTCTTT	CASSFGGRTEAFF
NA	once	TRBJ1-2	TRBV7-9	TGTGCCAGCAGCCAAGAAACAGGGATGGATGGCTACACCTTC	CASSQETGMDGYTF
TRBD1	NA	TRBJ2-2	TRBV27	TGTGCCAGCAGAAGCCCCCGGGACAGGGACACCGGGGAGCTGTTTTTT	CASRSPRDRDTGELFF
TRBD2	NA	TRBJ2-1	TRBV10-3	TGTGCCATCACTTCTAGCGGGAGCGGAAATGAGCAGTTCTTC	CAITSSGSGNEQFF
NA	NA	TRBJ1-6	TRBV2	TGTGCCAGCAGTCCTACGTTGGCGTCGTCGCTTAATTCACCCCTCCACTTT	CASSPTLASSLNSPLHF
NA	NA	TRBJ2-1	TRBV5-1	TGCGCCAGCAGCTATCCAGGGAGCTACGACAATGAGCAGTTCTTC	CASSYPGSYDNEQFF
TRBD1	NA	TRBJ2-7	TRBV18	TGTGCCAGCTCACCTCTTTACGACAGGGGATCCTACGAGCAGTACTTC	CASSPLYDRGSYEQYF
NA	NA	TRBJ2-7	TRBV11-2	TGTGCCAGCAGCTCCTCGGGCCAAGACCTTTATTACGAGCAGTACTTC	CASSSSGQDLYYEQYF
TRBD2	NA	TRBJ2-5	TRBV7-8	TGTGCCAGCAGCACACAACCGGGACTAGGGATCGAGACCCAGTACTTC	CASSTQPGLGIETQYF
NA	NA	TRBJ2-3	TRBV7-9	TGTGCCAGCAGCTTAGCGACTGTCCCAGGCAGCGCAGATACGCAGTATTTT	CASSLATVPGSADTQYF
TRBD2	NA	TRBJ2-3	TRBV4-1	TGCGCCAGCAGCCAAGGCACTAGCGGGGAAAGCACAGATACGCAGTATTTT	CASSQGTSGESTDTQYF
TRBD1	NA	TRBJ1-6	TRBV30	TGTGCCTGGAGTGTAGATATGGGACAGGGAAGGGTGGATTATAATTCACCCCTCCACTTT	CAWSVDMGQGRVDYNSPLHF
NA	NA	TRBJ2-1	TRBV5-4	TGTGCCAGCAGCTTCCAGGGGGGTAGATACAATGAGCAGTTCTTC	CASSFQGGRYNEQFF
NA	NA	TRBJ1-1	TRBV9	TGTGCCAGCAGCGTAGTCGGGAGCGCCGAGGAAGCTTTCTTT	CASSVVGSAEEAFF
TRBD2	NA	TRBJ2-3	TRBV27	TGTGCCAGCAGTCTCAGTAGCGGGGGGGACACAGATACGCAGTATTTT	CASSLSSGGDTDTQYF
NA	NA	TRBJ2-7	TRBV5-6	TGTGCCAGCAGCTTGTCCGGGAAGTCCTACGAGCAGTACTTC	CASSLSGKSYEQYF
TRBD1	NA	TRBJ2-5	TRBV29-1	TGCAGCGTTGAAGATGGGACAGAAAAAGAGACCCAGTACTTC	CSVEDGTEKETQYF
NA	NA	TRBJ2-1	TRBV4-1	TGCGCCAGCAGCCAAGTAGGCCAGAAGTTCTTC	CASSQVGQKFF
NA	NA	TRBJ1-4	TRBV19	TGTGCCAGTAGGAGCCGGGACGAACGGATGGAAAAACTGTTTTTT	CASRSRDERMEKLFF
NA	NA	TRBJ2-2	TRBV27	TGTGCCAGCAGTTTAATGTTCGGTGCCACCGGGGAGCTGTTTTTT	CASSLMFGATGELFF
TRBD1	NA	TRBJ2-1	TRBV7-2	TGTGCCAGCAGCTTCGGGACAGGGTACTACAATGAGCAGTTCTTC	CASSFGTGYYNEQFF
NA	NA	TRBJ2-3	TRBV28	TGTGCCATGCCGCTAAAACGGGGTCCCACAGATACGCAGTATTTT	CAMPLKRGPTDTQYF
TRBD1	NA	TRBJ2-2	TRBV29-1	TGCAGCCTCCGACAGGGGGCGGACGGGGAGCTGTTTTTT	CSLRQGADGELFF
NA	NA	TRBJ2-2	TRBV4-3	TGCGCCAGCAGCCAATTTGAGGGAGTAGAGGCCGGGGAGCTGTTTTTT	CASSQFEGVEAGELFF